The 25 T cell receptor beta chains reported below all come from one sample, sequenced in a study of cytomegalovirus exposure and HLA in healthy donors. PCR was performed using 60 Vbeta and 13 Jbeta primers. Assay: immunoSEQ multiplex PCR; the TCRdb copy retains only in-frame clones and omits some. The specimen's table records over 120,000 clones. Specimen: PBMCs. These receptors were collected from a male donor in good health and CMV-seronegative.

The V gene is TRBV15, the J gene TRBJ2-6; weak D call: TRBD2 (6 bases). Germline V gene sequence: CDR1 LNHNV, CDR2 YYDKDF (reference sequence). The CDR3 runs to 16 residues. V was clipped by 4 bases and J by 0 bases, with 10 bases between them. This chain's CDR3 is CATSTGLTSGANVLTF. CDR3 DNA: TGTGCCACCAGCACGGGACTGACCTCTGGGGCCAACGTCCTGACTTTC.

The CDR3 DNA is TGTGCCAGCAGCTTCCTACCGACAGGTTCGAACACTGAAGCTTTCTTT. Amino acids: CASSFLPTGSNTEAFF. The rearrangement uses TRBV11-2 and TRBJ1-1; D possibly corresponds to TRBD1 (6 bases). This CDR3 is 16 amino acids long. The germline CDR1 and CDR2 sequences are SGHAT and FQNNGV. V shed 3 bases and J shed 1 base, with 15 bases lying between them.

The J gene is TRBJ2-3, the V gene TRBV29-1; TRBD2 matches at 11 bases. The V segment lost 2 bases and the J segment 4 bases; nucleotides outside the gene matches: 2. From germline, CDR1 is SQVTM and CDR2 ANQGSEA. The CDR3 consists of 14 residues. The CDR3 spells CSVELAGGADTQYF. CDR3 nucleotide sequence: TGCAGCGTTGAACTAGCGGGGGGAGCAGATACGCAGTATTTT.

V usage is TRBV6-6 and J usage is TRBJ1-1; D uncertain. CDR3 length: 14 residues. Germline V gene sequence: CDR1 MNHNY, CDR2 SVGAGI (reference sequence). Trimming took off 4 bases at V and 1 base at J, with 10 bases between the two ends. The CDR3 protein is CASSFARKNTEAFF. In DNA, the CDR3 is TGTGCCAGCAGTTTCGCGAGAAAGAACACTGAAGCTTTCTTT.

The chain couples TRBV14 to TRBJ2-3; D may be TRBD2 (6 bases). Trimming pared 3 bases from V and 2 bases from J, leaving 18 bases between. CDR1 and CDR2 from the germline V gene are SGHDN and FVKESK. The CDR3 is 17 amino acids. Here the CDR3 DNA reads TGTGCCAGCAGCCACAGAAATGGGCTAGCGATCACAGATACGCAGTATTTT. Protein sequence: CASSHRNGLAITDTQYF.

The chain links TRBV7-2 to TRBJ2-7; D unresolved. Per the germline V gene, CDR1 is SGHTA and CDR2 is FQGNSA. This CDR3 is built from 13 residues. Deletions cut 9 bases from V and 7 bases from J, with 19 bases between. CDR3 nucleotide sequence: TGTGCCAGTTCTCGGCCGGCATCCGGGGAGCAGTACTTC. Translating it yields CASSRPASGEQYF.

The rearrangement uses TRBV20-1 and TRBJ2-1, with TRBD1 matching 7 bases. From germline, CDR1 is DFQATT and CDR2 SNEGSKA (reference sequence). The trim removed 4 bases at V and 9 bases at J, leaving 0 bases unmatched. The CDR3 extends over 10 amino acids. The CDR3 DNA follows: TGCAGTGCTACAGGGGGTGAGCAGTTCTTC. Encoded protein: CSATGGEQFF.

The rearrangement uses TRBV7-2 and TRBJ1-1, with TRBD1 matching 7 bases. CDR1 and CDR2 (germline): SGHTA, FQGNSA. Losses at the gene ends were 5 bases for V and 5 bases for J; bases not matched to a gene: 8. The CDR3 runs to 14 residues. CDR3 in amino acids: CASSRDRVTTEAFF. The CDR3 nucleotides are TGTGCCAGCAGCCGCGACAGGGTTACGACTGAAGCTTTCTTT. The variable domain in full, completed from reference TRBV7-2 and TRBJ1-1, reads GAGVSQSPSNKVTEKGKDVELRCDPISGHTALYWYRQSLGQGLEFLIYFQGNSAPDKSGLPSDRFSAERTGGSVSTLTIQRTQQEDSAVYLCASSRDRVTTEAFFGQGTRLTVV.

The chain employs TRBV29-1 and TRBJ1-5; TRBD1 might be the D (5 bases). The CDR3 runs 12 residues. The V gene's germline CDR1 is SQVTM and CDR2 ANQGSEA. Trimming shortened V by 5 bases and J by 2 bases, and 7 bases separated the two germline ends. For the CDR3, the DNA is TGCAGCGTTCAGGGTCGCAATCAGCCCCAGCATTTT. As protein: CSVQGRNQPQHF.

The V gene is TRBV28, the J gene TRBJ1-1, with a tentative D call TRBD1 (5 bases). V gave up 3 bases and J gave up 10 bases, with 15 bases separating them. The CDR3 is made up of 13 amino acids. Germline V CDR1 and CDR2: MDHEN, SYDVKM. The CDR3 region has the DNA TGTGCCAGCAGTTTGGGGGGAATAATCGGAGCTTTCTTT. This sequence encodes CASSLGGIIGAFF.

The chain has TRBV14 and TRBJ2-1, with D maybe TRBD2 (5 bases). With 3 bases removed from V and 6 bases from J, the gap between germline ends came to 12 bases. The length of the CDR3 is 14 residues. Germline CDR1 SGHDN, CDR2 FVKESK. The CDR3 reads CASSHRGWGNEQFF. CDR3 coding DNA: TGTGCCAGCAGCCACCGCGGGTGGGGCAATGAGCAGTTCTTC.

The chain uses TRBV6-6 and TRBJ2-4; TRBD2 matches at 11 bases. This CDR3 comprises 16 residues. V dropped 6 bases and J dropped 4; count of bases not matched to a gene: 8. Germline V gives CDR1 MNHNY, CDR2 SVGAGI (reference sequence). CDR3 sequence: CASRDSGGASKNIQYF. Written as DNA, the CDR3 is TGTGCCAGCAGGGATAGCGGGGGGGCGTCAAAAAACATTCAGTACTTC.

The chain employs TRBV6-5 and TRBJ1-1; TRBD1 is a possible D gene (6 bases). V was shortened by 1 base and J by 5 bases, with 17 bases between the two germline ends. CDR1 is MNHEY and CDR2 is SVGAGI in the germline V gene. The CDR3 is made up of 16 amino acids. The CDR3 here is CASSYLSDRLETEAFF. CDR3 bases: TGTGCCAGCAGTTACTTGTCCGACAGGTTAGAGACTGAAGCTTTCTTT.

The chain recombines TRBV19 with TRBJ2-3; no reliable D call. Germline CDR1 reads LNHDA; CDR2 reads SQIVND (reference sequence). Trimming removed 0 bases from V and 4 bases from J, with 5 bases in between. There are 13 residues in the CDR3. The CDR3 DNA reads as TGTGCCAGTAGTATAGAGGGCGCAGATACGCAGTATTTT. Its protein product is CASSIEGADTQYF.

V is TRBV6-6 and J is TRBJ2-3; no clear D. V dropped 5 bases and J dropped 1 base, with 7 bases sitting between them. Germline CDR1 reads MNHNY; CDR2 reads SVGAGI (reference sequence). The CDR3 extends over 13 amino acids. CDR3 bases: TGTGCCAGCAGTCCTCCCGGCACAGATACGCAGTATTTT. Translating it yields CASSPPGTDTQYF.

The V gene is TRBV6-5, the J gene TRBJ1-5, with 8 bases aligning to TRBD1. CDR3 length equals 15 residues. The V gene's germline CDR1 is MNHEY and CDR2 SVGAGI. V shed 5 bases, J shed 1 base, and the junction held 4 bases outside the gene matches. The CDR3 bases are TGTGCCAGCAGTAATCGACAGGGGAGCAATCAGCCCCAGCATTTT. The encoded protein is CASSNRQGSNQPQHF.

This sequence joins TRBV19 and TRBJ2-1; TRBD2 matches 11 bases. Germline V gene sequence: CDR1 LNHDA, CDR2 SQIVND (reference sequence). The CDR3 has 13 amino acids. Unmatched junction bases numbered 9, after V lost 5 bases and J lost 15 bases. DNA of the CDR3: TGTGCCAGTAGTCAACTAGCGGGAGACAGGGGGTTCTTC. It is translated as CASSQLAGDRGFF.

The CDR3 sequence: CRGEESYGYTF. The DNA of the CDR3 is TGCAGGGGGGAGGAGAGCTATGGCTACACCTTC. The V and J genes are TRBV20-1 and TRBJ1-2, with a weak D call TRBD1 (5 bases). There are 11 residues in the CDR3. The V gene's germline CDR1 is DFQATT and CDR2 SNEGSKA (reference sequence).

The J gene is TRBJ2-7, the V gene TRBV5-5; D call uncertain. The germline V gene has CDR1 SGHKS and CDR2 YYEKEE (reference sequence). CDR3 length equals 15 residues. The V end was cut by 4 bases, the J end by 3 bases, with 17 bases between. The chain's CDR3 is CASSVEPRSDYEQYF. CDR3 DNA sequence: TGTGCCAGCAGCGTGGAACCTAGGAGTGACTACGAGCAGTACTTC.

This chain links TRBV5-1 with TRBJ1-2; D is ambiguous. V dropped 1 base and J dropped 0 bases, with 10 bases sitting between them. CDR3 length: 15 residues. Germline-derived CDR1 and CDR2 are SGHRS and YFSETQ. This chain's CDR3 is CASSLIPGSNYGYTF. As DNA, the CDR3 is TGCGCCAGCAGCTTGATACCGGGGTCTAACTATGGCTACACCTTC.

The V and J genes are TRBV6-4 and TRBJ2-5; weak D call: TRBD2 (5 bases). CDR3 size: 15 residues. V was cut by 6 bases and J by 2 bases, with 16 bases left in between. The germline CDR1 and CDR2 sequences are MRHNA and SNTAGT. The CDR3 region is CASSPNGGPQETQYF. The CDR3 region has the DNA TGTGCCAGCAGCCCCAATGGCGGGCCACAAGAGACCCAGTACTTC.

This sequence joins TRBV29-1 and TRBJ2-1; 7 nucleotides line up with TRBD2. CDR3 length: 11 amino acids. V shed 8 bases and J 5 bases; nucleotides not matched to a gene: 3. Germline V gene lookup returns CDR1 SQVTM and CDR2 ANQGSEA. Here the CDR3 reads CSSRGDNEQFF. Written as DNA, the CDR3 is TGCAGCTCCCGGGGGGACAATGAGCAGTTCTTC.

The chain is built from TRBV7-9 and TRBJ1-1; D gene unclear. V was cut by 3 bases and J by 0 bases, with 8 bases left in between. Germline CDR1 reads SEHNR; CDR2 reads FQNEAQ (reference sequence). CDR3 length: 14 residues. Here the CDR3 reads CASSFKEMNTEAFF. CDR3 bases: TGTGCCAGCAGCTTCAAGGAGATGAACACTGAAGCTTTCTTT.

V usage is TRBV19 and J usage is TRBJ2-7; D remains unclear. This CDR3 contains 14 residues. The V gene lost 2 bases and the J gene lost 1 base, with 9 bases spanning the gap. CDR1 is LNHDA and CDR2 is SQIVND in the germline V gene (reference sequence). The CDR3 nucleotides are TGTGCCAGTAGTATATCTTCCAGGTCCTACGAGCAGTACTTC. It specifies CASSISSRSYEQYF. Based on the CDR3 plus reference TRBV19 and TRBJ2-7, the full variable domain is DGGITQSPKYLFRKEGQNVTLSCEQNLNHDAMYWYRQDPGQGLRLIYYSQIVNDFQKGDIAEGYSVSREKKESFPLTVTSAQKNPTAFYLCASSISSRSYEQYFGPGTRLTVT.

The chain carries TRBV5-5 and TRBJ1-3; D is perhaps TRBD1 (5 bases). This CDR3 has 15 amino acids. Trimming shortened V by 3 bases and J by 0 bases, and 10 bases separated the two germline ends. Per germline, CDR1 SGHKS and CDR2 YYEKEE (reference sequence). CDR3 in amino acids: CASSYTGISGNTIYF. The CDR3 nucleotides read TGTGCCAGCAGCTATACAGGAATCTCTGGAAACACCATATATTTT.